The following is a TCR beta chain sequence with its context. Original data processing: Estimation of nucleated cell counts relied on the amplification of reference gene primers. Using immunoSEQ multiplex PCR, the repertoire was profiled, and TCRdb retains in-frame clones only, with some absent. That table gives V, J and clone size, and the DNA gave D and trimming. The table shows about 100,000 clones, with roughly 92% occurring only once. CDR3 length equals 17 residues. Germline loops: CDR1 SGHTA, CDR2 FQGTGA. With V trimmed by 5 bases and J by 5 bases, 7 bases remained unmatched. The entry originates in a study of blood T cell repertoires in COVID-19. Study background: Some COVID-19 samples were acute and others convalescent; all came from the United States, Italy and Spain. T cells, B-cell-depleted T cells, or PBMCs supplied cDNA or gDNA.

The receptor was isolated from a man in his sixties or seventies with acute or convalescent COVID-19. The J gene is TRBJ2-3, the V gene TRBV7-3; 16 bases align to TRBD2. Sequenced sample: peripheral blood. The DNA of the CDR3 is TGTGCCAGCAGCGGGGGACTAGCGGGAGGGCCTGGAGATACGCAGTATTTT. As protein: CASSGGLAGGPGDTQYF.